Shown below are 18 T cell receptor beta chains from a single sample sequenced in a study of OX40 agonist ivuxolimab in advanced cancers. Measured with immunoSEQ multiplex PCR; TCRdb has only the in-frame clones, and not every one. The sample carries more than 25,000 clones, roughly 80% recorded once. The sequenced sample was CD4+ or CD8+ T cells sorted from blood, obtained in a trial of the OX40 agonist ivuxolimab. Receptor source: an adult with an advanced solid tumor such as melanoma, head and neck, liver or kidney cancer.

The V and J genes are TRBV27 and TRBJ1-1; possibly TRBD1 for D (5 bases). Deletions cut 5 bases from V and 5 bases from J, with 9 bases between. The CDR3 consists of 12 residues. Per germline, CDR1 MNHEY and CDR2 SMNVEV (reference sequence). The CDR3 loop is CASSPRGTEAFF. DNA of the CDR3: TGTGCCAGCAGTCCTCGGGGGACTGAAGCTTTCTTT.

This chain connects TRBV9 to TRBJ2-1; TRBD2 matches at 13 bases. The CDR3 length is 17 residues. Germline loops: CDR1 SGDLS, CDR2 YYNGEE. Losses at the gene ends were 3 bases for V and 7 bases for J; bases not matched to a gene: 10. The CDR3: CASSDTLAGGTENEQFF. The CDR3 coding sequence is TGTGCCAGCAGCGACACACTAGCGGGGGGGACAGAGAATGAGCAGTTCTTC.

The chain joins TRBV30 to TRBJ1-5; possible D gene TRBD1, 5 bases. CDR1 and CDR2 from the germline V gene are GTSNPN and SVGIG (reference sequence). The CDR3 length is 14 residues. V was pared by 4 bases and J by 10 bases, with 20 bases between. The CDR3 DNA sequence: TGTGCCTGGATGAACTCGACAGACTTAGGACCCCAGCATTTT. Residues: CAWMNSTDLGPQHF.

The gene calls are TRBV19 and TRBJ1-4; D is unresolved. Trimming left V 5 bases short and J 8 bases short, with 6 bases between. Germline assignment: CDR1 LNHDA and CDR2 SQIVND (reference sequence). This CDR3 has 11 residues. The DNA for the CDR3 is TGTGCCAGTAGTGCAGTCGAAAAACTGTTTTTT. Translated, it gives CASSAVEKLFF.

V usage is TRBV29-1 and J usage is TRBJ2-7, with TRBD2 identical over 12 bases. V lost 6 bases and J lost 3; bases outside the gene matches: 6. Germline CDR1 reads SQVTM; CDR2 reads ANQGSEA. The CDR3 is 14 amino acids. The DNA for the CDR3 is TGCAGCGTGAGACTAGCGGGAGCGGGCTACGAGCAGTACTTC. As protein: CSVRLAGAGYEQYF.

V gene TRBV6-5 combines with J gene TRBJ2-1, with 11 bases that match TRBD2. Germline trimming cut 6 bases from V and 6 bases from J; bases unmatched to any gene: 7. Per the germline V gene, CDR1 is MNHEY and CDR2 is SVGAGI. This CDR3 has 15 amino acids. CDR3 protein: CASSPWLAGGNEQFF. As DNA, the CDR3 is TGTGCCAGCAGCCCTTGGCTAGCGGGAGGCAATGAGCAGTTCTTC.

This CDR3 reads CASSQTAFNQPQHF. The CDR3 nucleotides are TGTGCCAGCAGTCAGACAGCGTTCAATCAGCCCCAGCATTTT. The chain uses TRBV6-6 and TRBJ1-5; tentatively, D is TRBD1 (5 bases). The CDR3 has 14 residues. Trimming left V 5 bases short and J 3 bases short, with 11 bases between. Germline assignment: CDR1 MNHNY and CDR2 SVGAGI (reference sequence).

V is TRBV5-5 and J is TRBJ2-1; D ambiguous. Trimming pared 0 bases from V and 10 bases from J, leaving 8 bases between. CDR1 is SGHKS and CDR2 is YYEKEE in the germline V gene (reference sequence). The CDR3 has 12 residues. The CDR3 here is CASSLAAGEQFF. For the CDR3, the DNA is TGTGCCAGCAGCTTGGCTGCAGGAGAGCAGTTCTTC.

This sequence joins TRBV6-5 and TRBJ2-3; 7 bases align to TRBD2. Germline-derived CDR1 and CDR2 are MNHEY and SVGAGI. V dropped 2 bases and J dropped 2; count of bases not matched to a gene: 4. This CDR3 contains 15 residues. Here the CDR3 reads CASSYGDYATDTQYF. In nucleotides, the CDR3 is TGTGCCAGCAGTTACGGGGACTATGCCACAGATACGCAGTATTTT.

CDR3 DNA: TGTGCCAGCAGCCGACTGAACACTGAAGCTTTCTTT. This translates into CASSRLNTEAFF. This rearrangement joins TRBV5-6 to TRBJ1-1; unclear D gene. Trimming removed 4 bases at V and 0 bases at J, with 4 bases between. The V gene's germline CDR1 is SGHDT and CDR2 YYEEEE. This CDR3 region has 12 residues.

The rearrangement uses TRBV11-2 and TRBJ2-1; TRBD2 agrees at 11 bases. V lost 5 bases and J lost 4; bases outside the gene matches: 7. This CDR3 spans 16 amino acids. Germline loops: CDR1 SGHAT, CDR2 FQNNGV. The CDR3 loop is CASSPTTSGEYNEQFF. The CDR3 nucleotides are TGTGCCAGCAGCCCTACGACTAGCGGGGAATACAATGAGCAGTTCTTC.

This chain connects TRBV5-1 to TRBJ1-4; 9 bases are a match to TRBD1. In germline, CDR1 is SGHRS, CDR2 YFSETQ. V was clipped by 3 bases and J by 8 bases; unmatched bases: 8. The CDR3 totals 15 residues. CDR3 sequence reads: CASSSWTGEEEKLFF. The CDR3 nucleotides read TGCGCCAGCAGCTCCTGGACAGGGGAGGAGGAAAAACTGTTTTTT.

The chain recombines TRBV6-1 with TRBJ2-1; D is tentatively TRBD1 or TRBD2 (5 bases each). The V and J ends lost 5 bases and 5 bases respectively, with 16 bases between them. This CDR3 is built from 15 residues. CDR1 and CDR2 (germline): MNHNS, SASEGT. The CDR3 region has the DNA TGTGCCAGCAGTCCGGGACGCGAGGCGGACAATGAGCAGTTCTTC. Translated, it gives CASSPGREADNEQFF.

This clone was observed a few times. The gene calls are TRBV10-3 and TRBJ1-1, with no clear D. This CDR3 is built from 16 residues. V lost 1 base to trimming and J lost 6 bases, with 18 bases between them. Germline CDR1 reads ENHRY; CDR2 reads SYGVKD. The CDR3 nucleotides read TGTGCCATCAGTGAGTTGGCAAAAGTGGGGAGCCCTGAAGCTTTCTTT. Protein: CAISELAKVGSPEAFF.

This chain uses TRBV19 with TRBJ1-5; the D gene is possibly TRBD1 (6 bases). Germline CDR1 reads LNHDA; CDR2 reads SQIVND (reference sequence). V lost 1 base and J lost 6, with 13 bases in between. CDR3 size: 15 residues. The CDR3, as DNA: TGTGCCAGTAGTATAGTTCCCGGGGGCGGTCAGCCCCAGCATTTT. Amino acid sequence: CASSIVPGGGQPQHF.

This clone was seen more than once but under ten times. The V and J genes are TRBV2 and TRBJ1-1; tentative D call: TRBD1 (5 bases). The CDR3 extends over 12 amino acids. Germline V gives CDR1 SNHLY, CDR2 FYNNEI. Trimming removed 2 bases at V and 7 bases at J, with 8 bases between. The CDR3 protein is CASSEYRHEAFF. CDR3 DNA: TGTGCCAGCAGTGAATACAGGCATGAAGCTTTCTTT.

This chain joins TRBV7-9 and TRBJ1-2; TRBD1 agrees at 7 bases. Germline V gene sequence: CDR1 SEHNR, CDR2 FQNEAQ (reference sequence). The CDR3 contains 15 residues. Trimming took 3 bases from V and 1 from J; bases not matched to a gene: 5. Written as DNA, the CDR3 is TGTGCCAGCAGCTTGGAAGACAGGGTTAACTATGGCTACACCTTC. Translated: CASSLEDRVNYGYTF. Complete variable domain (other parts from reference TRBV7-9 and TRBJ1-2): DTGVSQNPRHKITKRGQNVTFRCDPISEHNRLYWYRQTLGQGPEFLTYFQNEAQLEKSRLLSDRFSAERPKGSFSTLEIQRTEQGDSAMYLCASSLEDRVNYGYTFGSGTRLTVV.

The rearrangement links TRBV6-5 to TRBJ1-4, with unresolved D. Between the trimmed V and J ends, which lost 4 bases and 10 bases, there was a span of 10 bases. There are 12 residues in the CDR3. Germline CDR1 MNHEY, CDR2 SVGAGI. CDR3 residues: CASSSDEGKLFF. The CDR3, as DNA: TGTGCCAGCAGTTCCGACGAAGGAAAACTGTTTTTT.